One TCR beta chain is described in this entry. Its target is not known. As for treatment: about 20 received Ad26.COV2.S at low or high dose, single or two shots; about five received placebo; per-sample allocation not given. Sampling was performed 63 days after the first vaccine or placebo injection. The assay was immunoSEQ multiplex PCR, and TCRdb's table has in-frame clones only and misses some. The data hold about 350,000 clones, with 85% to 90% observed a single time. This entry comes from a study of Ad26.COV2.S vaccination and SARS-CoV-2 variants. Study-level information: Into the muscle, Ad26.COV2.S was dosed once or twice, 56 days apart.

General study points: It is possible that the TCR breadth and depth analyses underestimated the total T cell responses. Greater spike-specific TCR breadth was seen in vaccine recipients than in placebo recipients.

Unmatched junction bases numbered 6, after V lost 3 bases and J lost 0 bases. CDR1 and CDR2 (germline): KGHSH, LQKENI. CDR3 length: 16 amino acids. J is TRBJ1-1 and V is TRBV18, with TRBD1 matching 8 bases. This receptor was identified in a person between 18 and 65 years old who received the Ad26.COV2.S COVID-19 vaccine or a placebo. Sequences were derived from peripheral blood, sampled in a trial of Ad26.COV2.S vaccine versus placebo. The CDR3 DNA is TGTGCCAGCTCACCCGGACAGGGCCGTTTGAACACTGAAGCTTTCTTT. Encoded protein: CASSPGQGRLNTEAFF.